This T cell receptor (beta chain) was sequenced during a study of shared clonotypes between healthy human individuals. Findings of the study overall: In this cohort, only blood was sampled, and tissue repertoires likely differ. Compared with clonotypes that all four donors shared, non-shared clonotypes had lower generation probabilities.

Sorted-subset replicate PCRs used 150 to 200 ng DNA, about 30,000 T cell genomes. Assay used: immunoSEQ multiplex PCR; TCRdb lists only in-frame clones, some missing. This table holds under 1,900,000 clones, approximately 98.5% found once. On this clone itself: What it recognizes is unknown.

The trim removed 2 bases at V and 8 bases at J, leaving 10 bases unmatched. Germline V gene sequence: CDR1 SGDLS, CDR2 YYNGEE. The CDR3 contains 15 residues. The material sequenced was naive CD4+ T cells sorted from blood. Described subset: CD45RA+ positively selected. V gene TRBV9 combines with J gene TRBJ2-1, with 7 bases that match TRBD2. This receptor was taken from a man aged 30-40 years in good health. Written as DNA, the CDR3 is TGTGCCAGCAGCGTCTACGCGGGAGAAGGGTATGAGCAGTTCTTC. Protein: CASSVYAGEGYEQFF.